Listed below are T cell receptor beta chains from one sample, sequenced in a study of T cells after yellow fever vaccination. MiXCR was run by TCRdb on the 5' RACE reads, yielding one entry per CDR3 protein. The sample records about 230,000 distinct CDR3 sequences, about 7% being singletons. The specimen comprised CD4+ T cells sorted from PBMCs, sampled on the day of the yellow fever booster vaccination. Receptor source: a man aged 30 to 39 who received the YFV17D yellow fever vaccine. The CDR3 runs from the conserved cysteine through the conserved F or W. Fields, in order: V gene, J gene, D gene, clone size, CDR3 DNA, CDR3 protein. The D gene is left open where the match is weak. Expanded clones are given a class, and other clones once, few, many or no size at all.

TRBV19	TRBJ1-4	NA	NA	TGTGCCACCAAGCGGCGGGTCGGAACCCTCGCAACTAATGAAAAACTGTTTTTT	CATKRRVGTLATNEKLFF
TRBV27	TRBJ2-5	NA	NA	TGTGCCAGCAGTCCGACCTACAGGATTCAAGAGACCCAGTACTTC	CASSPTYRIQETQYF
TRBV7-9	TRBJ1-1	NA	NA	TGTGCCAGCAGCTTAGCCAGGGGACAAAACACTGAAGCTTTCTTT	CASSLARGQNTEAFF
TRBV6-2/TRBV6-3	TRBJ2-2	TRBD1	many	TGTGCCAGCAGTACAAGACAGACAGGGAACGTCGGGGAGCTGTTTTTT	CASSTRQTGNVGELFF
TRBV12-3/TRBV12-4	TRBJ2-3	TRBD2	NA	TGTACCAGCAGGCCCGGGAGGGGAGGGGCTAAGGTCACAGATACGCAGTATTTT	CTSRPGRGGAKVTDTQYF
TRBV7-2	TRBJ2-5	NA	few	TGTGCCAGCAGCTTAGATCGGCTAGGGGGAGGAGAGACCCAGTACTTC	CASSLDRLGGGETQYF
TRBV3-1	TRBJ2-7	NA	NA	TGTGCCAGCAGCCAAAGCCACTACGAGCAGTACTTC	CASSQSHYEQYF
TRBV18	TRBJ2-7	NA	many	TGTGCCAGCTCACCAAGTAGCGCCGCATGGGACGAGCAGTACTTC	CASSPSSAAWDEQYF
TRBV7-2	TRBJ1-3	TRBD1	few	TGTGCCAGCAGCCAGGGGGCGGCCTGGAACACCATATATTTT	CASSQGAAWNTIYF
TRBV7-9	TRBJ1-1	NA	few	TGTGCCAGCAGGCTTAATAGAGAGGACAATGAAGCTTTCTTT	CASRLNREDNEAFF
TRBV18	TRBJ2-7	TRBD1	few	TGTGCCAGCTCACGACCCGGGACAGGCACCTACGAGCAGTACTTC	CASSRPGTGTYEQYF
TRBV4-2	TRBJ2-1	TRBD2	few	TGTGCCAGCAGCCGAGTTGGCGGGAGGGTTGAGCAGTTCTTC	CASSRVGGRVEQFF
TRBV12-3/TRBV12-4	TRBJ2-3	NA	NA	TGTGCCAGCACAAGGTCAGATACGCAGTATTTT	CASTRSDTQYF
TRBV10-3	TRBJ1-2	TRBD1	NA	TGTGCCATCAGTGGCGACGGACAGGGGTACGGCTACACCTTC	CAISGDGQGYGYTF
TRBV9	TRBJ1-2	TRBD1	NA	TGTGCCAGCAGCGTTGGCCCAGGGGGGTATGGCTACACCTTC	CASSVGPGGYGYTF
TRBV3-1	TRBJ2-5	TRBD2	many	TGTGCCAGCAGCCAAGAGGGACTAGCGGGAGGACCCCAAGAGACCCAGTACTTC	CASSQEGLAGGPQETQYF
TRBV12-3/TRBV12-4	TRBJ2-6	NA	few	TGTGCCAGCAGTTTAGCGCAGAGGGCCAACGTCCTGACTTTC	CASSLAQRANVLTF
TRBV5-1	TRBJ2-3	TRBD2	many	TGCGCCAGCAGCTTGTATCCGGGAGGGTCTAGCACAGATACGCAGTATTTT	CASSLYPGGSSTDTQYF
TRBV7-2	TRBJ2-5	NA	few	TGTGCCAGCAGCCCGTCGGCAGGTCAAGAGACCCAGTACTTC	CASSPSAGQETQYF
TRBV7-2	TRBJ1-4	NA	many	TGTGCCAGCAGCTTAGAGGTACAGCTTAATGAAAAACTGTTTTTT	CASSLEVQLNEKLFF
TRBV12-3/TRBV12-4	TRBJ2-5	TRBD2	many	TGTGCCAGCAGTCTGGGACTAGCGGGAGTGGGGACCCAGTACTTC	CASSLGLAGVGTQYF
TRBV20-1	TRBJ1-1	NA	many	TGCAGTGCTAGTAGGCGGAGACTGAACACTGAAGCTTTCTTT	CSASRRRLNTEAFF
TRBV4-3	TRBJ2-6	NA	few	TGCGCCAGCAGCCAGACACTCAGGCCATCTGGGGCCAACGTCCTGACTTTC	CASSQTLRPSGANVLTF
TRBV7-8	TRBJ2-5	NA	NA	TGTGCCAGCAGCCCCCCAGGGTGGCGTTCAGAGACCCAGTACTTC	CASSPPGWRSETQYF
TRBV7-9	TRBJ2-7	NA	NA	TGTGCCAGCAGCGAACAGGGAGGATCCTCCTACGAGCAGTACTTC	CASSEQGGSSYEQYF
TRBV20-1	TRBJ2-5	NA	NA	TGCAGTGCCCCCAGGCCGGGCCCAAACCAAGAGACCCAGTACTTC	CSAPRPGPNQETQYF
TRBV12-3/TRBV12-4	TRBJ2-2	NA	NA	TGTGCCAGCTGCCCGATTTCGACCGGGGAGCTGTTTTTT	CASCPISTGELFF
TRBV12-3/TRBV12-4	TRBJ1-5	TRBD1	few	TGTGCCAGCAGCCGGGGACAGGGGGCCGAGGGCAATCAGCCCCAGCATTTT	CASSRGQGAEGNQPQHF
TRBV7-9	TRBJ2-7	TRBD1	NA	TGTGCCAGCAGCTCCGACAGGGGGCTGGTATACGAGCAGTACTTC	CASSSDRGLVYEQYF
TRBV30	TRBJ2-1	TRBD1	many	TGTGCCTGGACCCCGACAGGGTCCCCCTGGGACAATGAGCAGTTCTTC	CAWTPTGSPWDNEQFF
TRBV7-9	TRBJ2-1	TRBD1	many	TGTGCCAGCAGCCTAAAGGGACAGGGGCTCTACAATGAGCAGTTCTTC	CASSLKGQGLYNEQFF
TRBV24-1	TRBJ2-3	TRBD2	many	TGTGCCACCAGTGATTCCTCAGTAGCGGGAGCTGAAGATACGCAGTATTTT	CATSDSSVAGAEDTQYF
TRBV24-1	TRBJ2-1	NA	few	TGTGCCACCAGTGATCCCCTGGGACCTACTTCGGCCTACAATGAGCAGTTCTTC	CATSDPLGPTSAYNEQFF
TRBV29-1	TRBJ1-1	NA	many	TGCAGCTTCTTCAGGCAGGGTCAAACGAACACTGAAGCTTTCTTT	CSFFRQGQTNTEAFF
TRBV4-3	TRBJ2-2	NA	few	TGCGCCAGCAGCCAAGAATTCCCAAACTCCGGGGAGCTGTTTTTT	CASSQEFPNSGELFF
TRBV7-4	TRBJ1-5	NA	few	TGTGCCAACCCCAGGAGCAATCAGCCCCAGCATTTT	CANPRSNQPQHF
TRBV7-9	TRBJ2-7	NA	few	TGTGCCAGCAGCCCGACACCCACGTACGAGCAGTACTTC	CASSPTPTYEQYF
TRBV20-1	TRBJ2-4	NA	many	TGCAGTGCTAGAGATCAACACATTCAGTACTTC	CSARDQHIQYF
TRBV29-1	TRBJ2-1	NA	NA	TGCAGTTGCCAGGAGAGGATCGATGAGCAGTTCTTC	CSCQERIDEQFF
TRBV5-1	TRBJ2-7	TRBD1	NA	TGCGCCAGCAGCGCAGGGGGCTACGAGCAGTACTTC	CASSAGGYEQYF
TRBV20-1	TRBJ2-3	TRBD1	NA	TGCAGTGCTAGTGACAGGGTAACAGATACGCAGTATTTT	CSASDRVTDTQYF
TRBV20-1	TRBJ2-3	TRBD2	many	TGCAGTGCTAGAGTGGCTAGCGGGCCGGGTGATACGCAGTATTTT	CSARVASGPGDTQYF